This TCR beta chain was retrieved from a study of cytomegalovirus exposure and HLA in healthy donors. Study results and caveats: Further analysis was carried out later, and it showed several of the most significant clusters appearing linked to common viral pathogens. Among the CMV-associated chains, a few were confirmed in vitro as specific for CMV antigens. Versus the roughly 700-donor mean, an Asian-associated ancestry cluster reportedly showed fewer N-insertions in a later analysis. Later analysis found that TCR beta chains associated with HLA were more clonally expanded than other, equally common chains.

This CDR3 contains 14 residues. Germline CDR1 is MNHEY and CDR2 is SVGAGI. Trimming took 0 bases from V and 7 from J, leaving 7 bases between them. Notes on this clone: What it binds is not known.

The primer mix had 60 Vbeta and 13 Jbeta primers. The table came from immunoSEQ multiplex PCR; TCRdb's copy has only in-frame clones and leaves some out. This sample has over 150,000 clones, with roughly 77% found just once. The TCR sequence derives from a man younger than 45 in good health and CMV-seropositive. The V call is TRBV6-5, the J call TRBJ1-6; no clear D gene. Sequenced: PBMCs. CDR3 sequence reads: CASSYSRGNSPLHF. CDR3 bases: TGTGCCAGCAGTTACTCGAGAGGGAATTCACCCCTCCACTTT.